What follows describes a single T cell receptor (beta chain). The CDR3 covers 16 residues. Trimming took off 4 bases at V and 5 bases at J, with 17 bases between the two ends. CDR1 and CDR2 (germline): MNHEY, SVGAGI. This record comes from a study of T cell responses to AZD1222 COVID-19 vaccine. Assay used: immunoSEQ multiplex PCR; TCRdb lists only in-frame clones, some missing. The sample has about 130,000 clones, roughly 88% seen once; the top ten hold 1.5% to 2%. The sequenced sample was peripheral blood, obtained on day 0 of AZD1222 vaccination. This sequence originates from an adult in good health. The V and J genes are TRBV6-5 and TRBJ1-4; no firm D call. This CDR3 is CASSLTGRRGNEKLFF. The CDR3 region has the DNA TGTGCCAGCAGTTTGACGGGCCGCCGAGGGAATGAAAAACTGTTTTTT.